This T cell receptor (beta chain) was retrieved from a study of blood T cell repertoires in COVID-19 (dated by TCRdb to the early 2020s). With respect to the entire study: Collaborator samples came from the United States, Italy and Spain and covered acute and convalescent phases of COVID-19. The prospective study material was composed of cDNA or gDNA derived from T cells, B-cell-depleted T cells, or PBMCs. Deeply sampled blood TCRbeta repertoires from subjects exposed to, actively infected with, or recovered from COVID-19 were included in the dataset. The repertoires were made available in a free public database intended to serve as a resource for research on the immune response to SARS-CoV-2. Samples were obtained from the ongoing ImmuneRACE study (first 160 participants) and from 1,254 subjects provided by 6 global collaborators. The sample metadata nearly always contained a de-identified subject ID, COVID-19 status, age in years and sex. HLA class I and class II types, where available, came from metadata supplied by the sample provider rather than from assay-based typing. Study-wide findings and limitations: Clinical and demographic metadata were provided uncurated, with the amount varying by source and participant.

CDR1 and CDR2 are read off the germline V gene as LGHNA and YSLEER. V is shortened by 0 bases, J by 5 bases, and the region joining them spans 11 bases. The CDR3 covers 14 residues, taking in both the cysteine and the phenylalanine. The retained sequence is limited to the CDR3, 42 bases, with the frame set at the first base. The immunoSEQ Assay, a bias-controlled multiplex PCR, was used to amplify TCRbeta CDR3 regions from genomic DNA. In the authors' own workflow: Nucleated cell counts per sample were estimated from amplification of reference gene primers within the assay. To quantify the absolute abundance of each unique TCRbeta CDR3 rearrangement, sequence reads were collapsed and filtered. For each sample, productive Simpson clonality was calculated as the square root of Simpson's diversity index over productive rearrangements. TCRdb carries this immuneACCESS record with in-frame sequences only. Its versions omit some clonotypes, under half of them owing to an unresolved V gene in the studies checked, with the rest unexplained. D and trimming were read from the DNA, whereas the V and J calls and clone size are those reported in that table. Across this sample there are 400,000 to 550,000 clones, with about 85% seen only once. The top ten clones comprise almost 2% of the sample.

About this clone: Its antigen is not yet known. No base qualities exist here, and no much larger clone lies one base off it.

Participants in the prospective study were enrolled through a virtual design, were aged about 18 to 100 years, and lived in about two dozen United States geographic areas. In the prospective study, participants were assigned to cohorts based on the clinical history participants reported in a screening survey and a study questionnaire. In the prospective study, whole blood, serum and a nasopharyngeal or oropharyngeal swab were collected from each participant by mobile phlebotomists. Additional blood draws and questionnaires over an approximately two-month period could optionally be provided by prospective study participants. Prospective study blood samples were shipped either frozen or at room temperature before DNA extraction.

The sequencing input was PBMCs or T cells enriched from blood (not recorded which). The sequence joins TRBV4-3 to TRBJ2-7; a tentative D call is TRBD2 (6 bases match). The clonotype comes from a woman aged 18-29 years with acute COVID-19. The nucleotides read TGCGCCAGCAGCCAAGACGGGGGAGGTAACGAGCAGTACTTC. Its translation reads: CASSQDGGGNEQYF.